The 25 T cell receptor beta chains reported below all come from one sample, sequenced in a study of control samples from healthy donors and cancer patients. Clones were sequenced by immunoSEQ multiplex PCR, and TCRdb holds only the in-frame ones, with some missing. The table records about 120,000 clones, approximately 90% of them present only once. Sequencing was done on a sample of blood. The source of these receptors is a young woman in good health.

The chain carries TRBV9 and TRBJ2-3, with 9 positions matching TRBD2. Germline assignment: CDR1 SGDLS and CDR2 YYNGEE. V trimming: 0 bases; J trimming: 1 base; junction bases outside the gene matches: 6. CDR3 length: 17 residues. The CDR3 region has the DNA TGTGCCAGCAGCGTAGACGAGCGGGAGGTGGGCACAGATACGCAGTATTTT. Translation gives CASSVDEREVGTDTQYF.

As for this clone: Other DNA sequences in this specimen translate into the identical CDR3. The chain has TRBV7-9 and TRBJ2-3, with D perhaps TRBD2 (5 bases). This CDR3 is built from 15 residues. Germline values: CDR1 SEHNR, CDR2 FQNEAQ (reference sequence). The germline V and J ends were trimmed by 5 bases and 1 base, with 13 bases remaining between them. The chain's CDR3 is CASSLLAARTDTQYF. CDR3 sequence (DNA): TGTGCCAGCAGCCTGCTAGCAGCGCGCACAGATACGCAGTATTTT. The complete variable domain, with remaining parts taken from reference TRBV7-9 and TRBJ2-3, reads DTGVSQNPRHKITKRGQNVTFRCDPISEHNRLYWYRQTLGQGPEFLTYFQNEAQLEKSRLLSDRFSAERPKGSFSTLEIQRTEQGDSAMYLCASSLLAARTDTQYFGPGTRLTVL.

The CDR3 reads CAISKTGTYEQYF. As DNA, the CDR3 is TGTGCCATCAGTAAGACAGGGACCTACGAGCAGTACTTC. The chain couples TRBV10-3 to TRBJ2-7; 7 bases agree with TRBD1. Trimming removed 5 bases from V and 2 bases from J; junction bases left unmatched: 3. The CDR3 loop spans 13 amino acids. Looked up from germline, CDR1 is ENHRY and CDR2 is SYGVKD.

The rearrangement uses TRBV15 and TRBJ2-7; TRBD2 matches 11 bases. V gave up 0 bases and J gave up 6 bases; unmatched junction bases: 7. The CDR3 contains 16 residues. Germline loops: CDR1 LNHNV, CDR2 YYDKDF (reference sequence). The CDR3 is CATSRDRGLAGGEQYF. The CDR3 coding sequence is TGTGCCACCAGCAGAGATAGGGGGCTAGCGGGAGGCGAGCAGTACTTC.

This clone has a single count. This chain links TRBV5-1 with TRBJ1-6; 8 bases map to TRBD1. The CDR3 has 15 amino acids. Germline trimming cut 5 bases from V and 8 bases from J; bases unmatched to any gene: 9. Germline V CDR1 and CDR2: SGHRS, YFSETQ. The CDR3 reads CASRGVGTGHSPLHF. The CDR3 region has the DNA TGCGCCAGCAGGGGGGTAGGGACAGGCCATTCACCCCTCCACTTT.

The chain links TRBV12-3 or TRBV12-4 to TRBJ2-7; D unresolved. V shed 7 bases and J shed 1 base, with 11 bases lying between them. The CDR3 length is 13 residues. The CDR3 loop is CASTLRLSYEQYF. The CDR3 region has the DNA TGTGCCAGCACCCTGCGACTTTCCTACGAGCAGTACTTC.

The V gene is TRBV4-3, the J gene TRBJ1-2; 7 nucleotides match TRBD1. CDR3 length: 19 amino acids. Germline values: CDR1 LGHNA, CDR2 YSLEER. V lost 1 base and J lost 4; bases outside the gene matches: 18. The CDR3 here is CASSQGRPGRGPASYGYTF. Written as DNA, the CDR3 is TGCGCCAGCAGCCAAGGTCGACCGGGTAGGGGGCCCGCTAGCTATGGCTACACCTTC.

The rearrangement links TRBV7-9 to TRBJ2-7; D possibly corresponds to TRBD1 (5 bases). CDR1 and CDR2 from the germline V gene are SEHNR and FQNEAQ (reference sequence). This CDR3 contains 14 residues. V was clipped by 0 bases and J by 5 bases, with 11 bases between them. DNA of the CDR3: TGTGCCAGCAGCTTAGCGTTCGTGGGGCACGAGCAGTACTTC. Protein sequence: CASSLAFVGHEQYF.

The rearrangement uses TRBV12-3 or TRBV12-4 and TRBJ1-2, with D possibly TRBD1 on 5 matching bases. V lost 2 bases, J lost 4 bases, and 8 bases lay in between. This CDR3 is built from 13 residues. CDR3 sequence (DNA): TGTGCCAGCAGTTTATTTCAGGGCTATGGCTACACCTTC. It is translated as CASSLFQGYGYTF.

This clone was observed a few times. The V gene is TRBV2, the J gene TRBJ1-5; TRBD1 aligns across 9 bases. The CDR3 runs 14 residues. Looked up from germline, CDR1 is SNHLY and CDR2 is FYNNEI. V was clipped by 6 bases and J by 5 bases; unmatched bases: 5. CDR3 residues: CASRRTGVDQPQHF. For the CDR3, the DNA is TGTGCCAGCAGGAGGACAGGGGTGGATCAGCCCCAGCATTTT.

To note about this clone: The sample contains more than one DNA sequence encoding this CDR3. The chain's CDR3 is CASSEVGQGGFGAYNSPLHF. DNA of the CDR3: TGTGCCAGCAGTGAAGTTGGGCAGGGTGGGTTTGGGGCCTATAATTCACCCCTCCACTTT. The chain is built from TRBV6-1 and TRBJ1-6; D may be TRBD1 (5 bases). Germline V gene lookup returns CDR1 MNHNS and CDR2 SASEGT. Trimming pared 1 base from V and 2 bases from J, leaving 21 bases between. The CDR3 is made up of 20 amino acids.

The chain links TRBV6-1 to TRBJ2-3, with a possible D match to TRBD1 (5 bases). Per the germline V gene, CDR1 is MNHNS and CDR2 is SASEGT. Trimming removed 2 bases at V and 5 bases at J, with 17 bases between. The CDR3 has 16 amino acids. CDR3 bases: TGTGCCAGCAGTGAATGGGGCGCCCGGCGAGAAGATACGCAGTATTTT. This gives the protein CASSEWGARREDTQYF.

The chain recombines TRBV7-2 with TRBJ2-4; unclear D gene. Germline lookup yields CDR1 SGHTA and CDR2 FQGNSA. The CDR3 contains 14 residues. V lost 5 bases to trimming and J lost 0 bases, with 8 bases between them. The CDR3 loop is CASSPALAKNIQYF. The CDR3 bases are TGTGCCAGCAGCCCGGCACTAGCCAAAAACATTCAGTACTTC.

The chain uses TRBV6-2 or TRBV6-3 and TRBJ2-7; D gene ambiguous. V dropped 4 bases and J dropped 3 bases, with 10 bases sitting between them. Germline loops: CDR1 MNHEY, CDR2 SVGEGT. The CDR3 extends over 13 amino acids. The CDR3 region has the DNA TGTGCCAGCAGTTTCAGAAAGTTCTACGAGCAGTACTTC. Translation: CASSFRKFYEQYF.

The V and J genes are TRBV29-1 and TRBJ2-5; D is unresolved. The ends were cut back, 3 bases at V and 1 base at J, with 9 bases in the middle. The CDR3 length is 13 residues. The germline gives CDR1 SQVTM, CDR2 ANQGSEA. CDR3 sequence: CSVDGPVQETQYF. The CDR3 DNA follows: TGCAGCGTTGACGGGCCAGTCCAAGAGACCCAGTACTTC. The full variable domain, rest sourced from reference TRBV29-1 and TRBJ2-5, is SAVISQKPSRDICQRGTSLTIQCQVDSQVTMMFWYRQQPGQSLTLIATANQGSEATYESGFVIDKFPISRPNLTFSTLTVSNMSPEDSSIYLCSVDGPVQETQYFGPGTRLLVL.

This rearrangement joins TRBV19 to TRBJ1-5; tentatively, D is TRBD1 (6 bases). Trimming cost V 10 bases and J 7 bases, with 23 bases left between them. Germline lookup yields CDR1 LNHDA and CDR2 SQIVND (reference sequence). The CDR3 contains 15 residues. This CDR3 is CATKDSAMAGQPQHF. The CDR3 DNA is TGTGCCACCAAGGACAGCGCCATGGCTGGGCAGCCCCAGCATTTT.

The J gene is TRBJ2-3, the V gene TRBV7-9; D possibly corresponds to TRBD2 (6 bases). Trimming removed 3 bases from V and 1 base from J, with 11 bases in between. The germline CDR1 and CDR2 sequences are SEHNR and FQNEAQ (reference sequence). The CDR3 spans 15 residues. CDR3 coding DNA: TGTGCCAGCAGCTTGATCGGGGGTGGCACAGATACGCAGTATTTT. Protein: CASSLIGGGTDTQYF.

CDR3 residues: CASSFLGRGAFF. CDR3 nucleotides: TGTGCCAGCAGTTTCCTCGGGAGGGGAGCTTTCTTT. This chain uses TRBV28 with TRBJ1-1, with D tentatively TRBD1 (5 bases). CDR3 length: 12 amino acids. Germline values: CDR1 MDHEN, CDR2 SYDVKM. The V end lost 3 bases, the J end lost 10 bases, and 12 bases lay between the germline ends. Using reference TRBV28 and TRBJ1-1 for the parts outside the CDR3, the full variable domain is DVKVTQSSRYLVKRTGEKVFLECVQDMDHENMFWYRQDPGLGLRLIYFSYDVKMKEKGDIPEGYSVSREKKERFSLILESASTNQTSMYLCASSFLGRGAFFGQGTRLTVV.

This clone appeared a few times. The V and J genes are TRBV28 and TRBJ1-2, with D possibly TRBD1 on 5 matching bases. Trimming shortened V by 2 bases and J by 3 bases, and 10 bases separated the two germline ends. The CDR3 covers 14 residues. CDR1 is MDHEN, CDR2 SYDVKM, per germline. As DNA, the CDR3 is TGTGCCAGCAGTTTAATTTGGGGGGACTATGGCTACACCTTC. Its translation is CASSLIWGDYGYTF.

This sequence joins TRBV4-1 and TRBJ1-5, with D perhaps TRBD1 (6 bases). Trimming pared 4 bases from V and 6 bases from J, leaving 16 bases between. The CDR3 has 15 residues. Germline loops: CDR1 MGHRA, CDR2 YSYEKL. CDR3 DNA sequence: TGCGCCAGCAGCCTCCGTTATGTGGGGGCTCAGCCCCAGCATTTT. It is translated as CASSLRYVGAQPQHF.

V and J are TRBV3-1 (or the pseudogene TRBV3-2) and TRBJ1-6; perhaps TRBD1 as D (5 bases). Germline CDR1 and CDR2: LGHDT and YNNKEL (reference sequence). This CDR3 spans 15 amino acids. Trimming left V 5 bases short and J 5 bases short, with 13 bases between. This CDR3 is CASSSQDRDNSPLHF. The CDR3 DNA follows: TGTGCCAGCAGCTCACAGGATCGGGATAATTCACCCCTCCACTTT.

The CDR3 bases are TGTGCCAGTAGCCTCTTCAACTCCTACAATGAGCAGTTCTTC. Encoded protein: CASSLFNSYNEQFF. The chain links TRBV19 to TRBJ2-1; D is unresolved. Germline CDR1 and CDR2: LNHDA and SQIVND (reference sequence). The CDR3 loop spans 14 amino acids. Trimming left V 6 bases short and J 0 bases short, with 9 bases between. Using reference TRBV19 and TRBJ2-1 for the parts outside the CDR3, the full variable domain is DGGITQSPKYLFRKEGQNVTLSCEQNLNHDAMYWYRQDPGQGLRLIYYSQIVNDFQKGDIAEGYSVSREKKESFPLTVTSAQKNPTAFYLCASSLFNSYNEQFFGPGTRLTVL.

This clone has only one observation. J is TRBJ2-1 and V is TRBV7-2, with 13 bases matching TRBD2. The CDR3 consists of 16 residues. V gave up 5 bases and J gave up 7 bases; unmatched junction bases: 8. Looked up from germline, CDR1 is SGHTA and CDR2 is FQGNSA. Here the CDR3 DNA reads TGTGCCAGCAGCCTCACGCCGGGACTAGCGGGGAATGAGCAGTTCTTC. Its protein product is CASSLTPGLAGNEQFF.

The chain has TRBV21-1 and TRBJ1-6; TRBD1 is the table's D call, not checked against the DNA. TRBV21-1 is tagged as a pseudogene. This CDR3 has 16 amino acids. CDR3 sequence reads: CASPVRDRESNSPLHF. DNA for the CDR3: TGTGCCAGCCCAGTCCGGGACAGGGAAAGTAATTCACCCCTCCACTTT.

In this sample, this clone turned up a few times. This chain links TRBV2 with TRBJ2-7; the D gene is possibly TRBD1 (6 bases). CDR3 length equals 14 residues. Germline V gene sequence: CDR1 SNHLY, CDR2 FYNNEI. Trimming left V 6 bases short and J 2 bases short, with 14 bases between. This CDR3 is CASRPTQGTYEQYF. The CDR3 region has the DNA TGTGCCAGCAGACCCACTCAGGGGACCTACGAGCAGTACTTC. The full variable domain, its missing parts supplied by reference TRBV2 and TRBJ2-7, is EPEVTQTPSHQVTQMGQEVILRCVPISNHLYFYWYRQILGQKVEFLVSFYNNEISEKSEIFDDQFSVERPDGSNFTLKIRSTKLEDSAMYFCASRPTQGTYEQYFGPGTRLTVT.